This T cell receptor (beta chain) was sequenced during a study of spatial heterogeneity in lung cancer. Overall study: Detection of beta-chain sequences consistently exceeded that of alpha-chain sequences.

The CDR3 is 15 amino acids. Germline V lookup: CDR1 GTSNPN, CDR2 SVGIG (reference sequence). Trimming removed 4 bases from V and 2 bases from J; junction bases left unmatched: 6. Time point reported: sample taken at primary tumor resection. The cohort: 65 to 80 early-stage, untreated non-small cell lung cancer patients. Unsorted samples of tumor, nontumor lung or frozen PBMC had their whole RNA sequenced. TCRdb recomputed calls from the 5' RACE reads with MiXCR, one row per CDR3 protein. The sample shows about 38,000 distinct CDR3 sequences, 6.5% to 9.5% of them seen only once. The sample here was PBMCs, taken at surgery. This clonotype originated in a male donor with early-stage non-small cell lung cancer. This chain links TRBV30 with TRBJ2-1; 9 nucleotides line up with TRBD1. The CDR3 sequence: CAWNSDRGAYNEQFF. The CDR3 nucleotides read TGTGCCTGGAATTCCGACAGGGGGGCCTACAATGAGCAGTTCTTC.